This is a list of T cell receptor beta chains from one sample in a study of Graves' ophthalmopathy and Graves' hyperthyroidism. TCRdb ran MiXCR on the multiplex PCR reads and lists one entry per CDR3 protein. The sample holds approximately 410,000 distinct CDR3 sequences; about 16% are singletons and the top ten take roughly 7%. Sequencing was performed on peripheral blood. These receptors were taken from a woman aged 18-29 years with stable Graves' hyperthyroidism. The CDR3 runs from the conserved cysteine through the conserved F or W. Each record gives: V gene, clone size, J gene, D gene, CDR3 DNA, CDR3 protein. A D gene is named only where the DNA matches it firmly. Only part of the rows carry a size: once, few, many, or a class if the clone is expanded.

>TRBV7-2|many|TRBJ2-5|TRBD2
TGTGCCAGCAGCAGTAGCGGGGGGTCGGAGACCCAGTACTTC
CASSSSGGSETQYF
>TRBV20-1|-|TRBJ1-1|-
TGCAGTGCTAGAGACCTCATACGGGGATCCACTGAAGCTTTCTTT
CSARDLIRGSTEAFF
>TRBV20-1|many|TRBJ1-2|-
TGCAGTGCTAGACGAGGGGGTACCTTC
CSARRGGTF
>TRBV5-6|many|TRBJ1-2|TRBD1
TGTGCCAGCAGCTTGGTTGGACAGGGAGGATATGGCTACACCTTC
CASSLVGQGGYGYTF
>TRBV29-1|-|TRBJ2-7|TRBD1
TGCAGCACAATCGGAACAGGGGTCCACGAGCAGTACTTC
CSTIGTGVHEQYF
>TRBV18|many|TRBJ1-5|TRBD1
TGTGCCAGCTCGACGACAGGGAAAGCACAGCCCCAGCATTTT
CASSTTGKAQPQHF
>TRBV5-1|many|TRBJ1-2|-
TGCGCCAGCAGTCGACAGCCCAGTGAAGGCTACACCTTC
CASSRQPSEGYTF
>TRBV19|many|TRBJ1-5|-
TGTGCCAGTAGTATAGTGACAGGCGCAAATCAGCCCCAGCATTTT
CASSIVTGANQPQHF
>TRBV27|many|TRBJ1-1|TRBD1
TGTGCCAGCAGTTCCGGCCCACCCACGACAGGGTATGAAGCTTTCTTT
CASSSGPPTTGYEAFF
>TRBV6-1|many|TRBJ1-6|-
TGTGCCAGCAGTGCGAGTAGCAGCTCCTATAATTCACCCCTCCACTTT
CASSASSSSYNSPLHF
>TRBV6-1|many|TRBJ1-1|-
TGTGCCAGCAGAATCAAGGGGGGAGGCACTGAAGCTTTCTTT
CASRIKGGGTEAFF
>TRBV7-9|-|TRBJ2-7|-
TGTGCCAGCAGCCCCCTGTTGGGATGGCAGTACTTC
CASSPLLGWQYF
>TRBV5-1|many|TRBJ1-2|TRBD1
TGCGCCAGCAGACGTACCGGGACAGGGGTCTATGGCTACACCTTC
CASRRTGTGVYGYTF
>TRBV13|many|TRBJ1-1|-
TGTGCCAGCAGCCGCCTAAGACAGAGAGGACACCAAGGGAGTACAGGGAATGCAGCTTTCTTT
CASSRLRQRGHQGSTGNAAFF
>TRBV12-3/TRBV12-4|many|TRBJ1-2|-
TGTGCCCTGGGCAGGGCCTATGGCTACACCTTC
CALGRAYGYTF
>TRBV2|many|TRBJ2-7|TRBD1
TGTGCCAGCAGTGCGGGGTGGACAGGGAGGAACTACGAGCAGTACTTC
CASSAGWTGRNYEQYF
>TRBV6-4|many|TRBJ1-1|TRBD1
TGTGCCAGCAGCCGTCCCGGGACAGGGTACCATACGAACACTGAAGCTTTCTTT
CASSRPGTGYHTNTEAFF
>TRBV7-2|many|TRBJ1-2|-
TGTGCCAGCAGCTTACGGTCAGATGGCTACACCTTC
CASSLRSDGYTF
>TRBV6-1|many|TRBJ1-1|-
TGTGCCAGCAGCGACCCCTCCGACAGTCCGAACACTGAAGCTTTCTTT
CASSDPSDSPNTEAFF
>TRBV7-9|many|TRBJ1-2|-
TGTGCCAGCAGCTTAAAAGCGGAGGGTAGCGGCTACACCTTC
CASSLKAEGSGYTF
>TRBV20-1|many|TRBJ2-7|-
TGCAGTGCTAGAGCCGGAGGAGGGGCGGGCTACGAGCAGTACTTC
CSARAGGGAGYEQYF
>TRBV20-1|many|TRBJ1-2|-
TGCAGTGCTAGAGATATAGACTATGGCTACACCTTC
CSARDIDYGYTF
>TRBV18|many|TRBJ1-6|-
TGTGCCAGCTCACGTCAAAAGAATTCACCCCTCCACTTT
CASSRQKNSPLHF
>TRBV3-1|-|TRBJ2-2|-
TGTGCCGGCAGCCAAGACACGGTCTCCGGGGAGCTGTTTTTT
CAGSQDTVSGELFF
>TRBV3-1|many|TRBJ1-2|TRBD1
TGTGCCAGCAGCGCAGGTCGGACAGGGGATAACTATGGCTACACCTTC
CASSAGRTGDNYGYTF